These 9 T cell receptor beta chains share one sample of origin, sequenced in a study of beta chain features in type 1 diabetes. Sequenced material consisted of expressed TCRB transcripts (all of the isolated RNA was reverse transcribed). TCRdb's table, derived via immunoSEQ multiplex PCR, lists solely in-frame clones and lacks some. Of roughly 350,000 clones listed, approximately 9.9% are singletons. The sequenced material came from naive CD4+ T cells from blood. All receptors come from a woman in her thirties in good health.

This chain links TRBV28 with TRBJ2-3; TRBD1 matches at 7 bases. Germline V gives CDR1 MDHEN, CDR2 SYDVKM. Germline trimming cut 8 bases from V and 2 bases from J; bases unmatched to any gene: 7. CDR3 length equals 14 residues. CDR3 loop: CASDRVGDTDTQYF. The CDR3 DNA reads TGTGCCAGCGACAGGGTGGGAGACACAGATACGCAGTATTTT. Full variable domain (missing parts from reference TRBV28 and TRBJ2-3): DVKVTQSSRYLVKRTGEKVFLECVQDMDHENMFWYRQDPGLGLRLIYFSYDVKMKEKGDIPEGYSVSREKKERFSLILESASTNQTSMYLCASDRVGDTDTQYFGPGTRLTVL.

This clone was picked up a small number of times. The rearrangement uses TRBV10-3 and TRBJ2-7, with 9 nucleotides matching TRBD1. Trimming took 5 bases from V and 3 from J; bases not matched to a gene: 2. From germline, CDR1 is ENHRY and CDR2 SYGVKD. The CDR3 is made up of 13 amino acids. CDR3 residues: CAISPGQGYEQYF. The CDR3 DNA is TGTGCCATCAGTCCGGGACAGGGCTACGAGCAGTACTTC.

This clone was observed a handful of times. In DNA form, the CDR3 reads TGCGCCAGCAGCCTCGGGACTAGCGGGACCCGCGAGCAGTACTTC. It yields the protein CASSLGTSGTREQYF. This chain joins TRBV5-1 and TRBJ2-7; TRBD2 agrees at 13 bases. Germline V lookup: CDR1 SGHRS, CDR2 YFSETQ. This CDR3 has 15 amino acids. The V and J ends lost 4 bases and 6 bases, in that order; junction bases with no gene match: 7.

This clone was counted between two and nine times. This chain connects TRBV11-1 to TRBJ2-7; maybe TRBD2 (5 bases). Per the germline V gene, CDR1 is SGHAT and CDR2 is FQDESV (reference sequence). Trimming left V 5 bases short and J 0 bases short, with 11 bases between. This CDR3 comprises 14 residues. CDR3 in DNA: TGTGCCAGCAGCATACAAGCGGACTCCTACGAGCAGTACTTC. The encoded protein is CASSIQADSYEQYF.

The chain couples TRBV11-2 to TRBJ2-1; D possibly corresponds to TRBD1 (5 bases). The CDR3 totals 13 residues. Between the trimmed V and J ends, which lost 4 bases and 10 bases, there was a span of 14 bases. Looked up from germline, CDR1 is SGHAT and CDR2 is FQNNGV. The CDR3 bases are TGTGCCAGCAGCTCCCCTGGGGCCCGAGAGCAGTTCTTC. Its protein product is CASSSPGAREQFF. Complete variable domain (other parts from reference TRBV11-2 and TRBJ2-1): EAGVAQSPRYKIIEKRQSVAFWCNPISGHATLYWYQQILGQGPKLLIQFQNNGVVDDSQLPKDRFSAERLKGVDSTLKIQPAKLEDSAVYLCASSSPGAREQFFGPGTRLTVL.

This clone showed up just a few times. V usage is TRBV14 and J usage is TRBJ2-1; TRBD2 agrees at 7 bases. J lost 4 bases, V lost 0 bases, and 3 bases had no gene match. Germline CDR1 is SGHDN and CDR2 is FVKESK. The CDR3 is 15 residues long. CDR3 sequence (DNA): TGTGCCAGCAGCCAAGATCCCGGGGGGTACAATGAGCAGTTCTTC. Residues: CASSQDPGGYNEQFF.

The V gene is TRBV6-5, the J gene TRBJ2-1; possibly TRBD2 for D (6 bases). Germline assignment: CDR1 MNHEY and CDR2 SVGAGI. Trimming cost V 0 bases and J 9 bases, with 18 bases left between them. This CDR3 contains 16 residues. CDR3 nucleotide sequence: TGTGCCAGCAGTTACTCGAGGAGGGGACCTACTGGTGAGCAGTTCTTC. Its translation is CASSYSRRGPTGEQFF.

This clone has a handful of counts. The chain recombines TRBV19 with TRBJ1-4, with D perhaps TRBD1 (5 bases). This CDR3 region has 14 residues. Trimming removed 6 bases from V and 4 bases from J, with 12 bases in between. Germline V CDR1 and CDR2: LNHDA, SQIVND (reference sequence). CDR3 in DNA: TGTGCCAGTAGAGACAGCTCGAATAATGAAAAACTGTTTTTT. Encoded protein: CASRDSSNNEKLFF.

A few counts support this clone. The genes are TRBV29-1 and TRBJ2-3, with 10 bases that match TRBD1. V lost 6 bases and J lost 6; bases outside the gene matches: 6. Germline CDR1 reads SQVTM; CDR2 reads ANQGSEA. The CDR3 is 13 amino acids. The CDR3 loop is CSVATGGFDTQYF. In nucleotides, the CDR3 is TGCAGCGTCGCGACAGGGGGCTTCGATACGCAGTATTTT.